The 25 T cell receptor beta chains given below trace back to one sample, sequenced in a study of CD8 T cells in ankylosing spondylitis. MiXCR, run by TCRdb on the 5' RACE reads, gives a single entry per CDR3 protein. This sample has 190,000 or so distinct CDR3 sequences, with around 13% found just once. The sample taken for sequencing was blood, either unsorted or a sorted T cell fraction (not recorded which). Source of these receptors: a male donor with ankylosing spondylitis or in good health (not recorded which).

This clonotype was seen more than once but under ten times. V gene TRBV13 combines with J gene TRBJ2-1; 9 bases match TRBD2. J gave up 6 bases and V 5 bases, and 8 bases lay outside the gene matches. Germline V gene lookup returns CDR1 PRHDT and CDR2 FYEKMQ (reference sequence). This CDR3 is built from 15 residues. The CDR3 loop reads CASSPGTSFSNEQFF. DNA of the CDR3: TGTGCCAGCAGCCCCGGGACTAGCTTTTCCAATGAGCAGTTCTTC.

This clonotype was counted between two and nine times. The chain has TRBV5-6 and TRBJ2-1, with D hard to call. This CDR3 region has 12 residues. Trimming stripped 1 base from V and 7 bases from J, with 6 bases between. Germline CDR1 is SGHDT and CDR2 is YYEEEE. The CDR3: CASSLSSNEQFF. The CDR3 DNA sequence: TGTGCCAGCAGCTTGAGTAGTAATGAGCAGTTCTTC.

There are a few counts of this clonotype. V and J are TRBV27 and TRBJ2-4, with D perhaps matching TRBD1 (6 bases). V was cut by 3 bases and J by 2 bases, with 14 bases left in between. The CDR3 loop spans 16 amino acids. Germline V gene lookup returns CDR1 MNHEY and CDR2 SMNVEV (reference sequence). CDR3 coding DNA: TGTGCCAGCAGTTTTACAGGGTACTCATCCAAAAACATTCAGTACTTC. Translation: CASSFTGYSSKNIQYF.

This clonotype was observed a few times. The J gene is TRBJ1-2, the V gene TRBV12-3 or TRBV12-4; D call uncertain. This CDR3 is 14 amino acids long. The V end was cut by 5 bases, the J end by 4 bases, with 14 bases between. The CDR3 spells CASSPRHLFYGYTF. The DNA for the CDR3 is TGTGCCAGCAGTCCGCGACACCTATTCTATGGCTACACCTTC.

This clonotype was found a few times. The chain joins TRBV9 to TRBJ1-4, with D tentatively TRBD1 (5 bases). Looked up from germline, CDR1 is SGDLS and CDR2 is YYNGEE. This CDR3 has 16 amino acids. V shed 0 bases and J shed 4 bases, with 13 bases lying between them. The CDR3 bases are TGTGCCAGCAGCGTAGGGGCAGGCGGGGGTAATGAAAAACTGTTTTTT. Translating it yields CASSVGAGGGNEKLFF.

The chain carries TRBV12-3 or TRBV12-4 and TRBJ1-2; D gene ambiguous. The CDR3 extends over 11 amino acids. V gave up 3 bases and J gave up 8 bases, with 7 bases separating them. The CDR3 here is CASSFSQGYTF. The CDR3 coding sequence is TGTGCCAGCAGTTTTTCCCAGGGCTACACCTTC.

The chain is built from TRBV20-1 and TRBJ2-7; 10 bases align to TRBD1. This CDR3 contains 14 residues. CDR1 is DFQATT and CDR2 is SNEGSKA in the germline V gene (reference sequence). The V and J ends lost 6 bases and 3 bases, in that order; junction bases with no gene match: 8. The DNA for the CDR3 is TGCAGTGCGTCCGGGACAGGGGATATCTACGAGCAGTACTTC. Protein product: CSASGTGDIYEQYF.

The rearrangement uses TRBV13 and TRBJ2-5, with 8 bases aligning to TRBD2. The germline V gene encodes CDR1 PRHDT and CDR2 FYEKMQ (reference sequence). J lost 5 bases, V lost 0 bases, and 11 bases had no gene match. The CDR3 extends over 17 amino acids. The chain's CDR3 is CASSLGHRGGLEETQYF. The CDR3 coding sequence is TGTGCCAGCAGCTTAGGCCACCGGGGGGGCTTGGAGGAGACCCAGTACTTC.

The chain uses TRBV23-1 and TRBJ1-5; 7 bases fit TRBD1. TRBV23-1 is filed as an ORF, its function uncertain. J lost 6 bases, V lost 2 bases, and 4 bases had no gene match. The CDR3 runs 14 residues. This chain's CDR3 is CASSQGRGPQPQHF. The CDR3 DNA follows: TGCGCCAGCAGTCAAGGGAGGGGGCCTCAGCCCCAGCATTTT.

This rearrangement joins TRBV20-1 to TRBJ1-3, with D unclear. The CDR3 has 13 residues. The V and J ends lost 6 bases and 0 bases respectively, with 9 bases between them. CDR1 and CDR2 (germline): DFQATT, SNEGSKA (reference sequence). The CDR3 loop is CSAMQRSGNTIYF. DNA of the CDR3: TGCAGTGCCATGCAACGCTCTGGAAACACCATATATTTT.

The genes are TRBV4-1 and TRBJ1-1; TRBD1 aligns across 9 bases. The CDR3 has 13 residues. The V gene end was trimmed by 7 bases and the J gene end by 6 bases; junction bases not matched to a gene: 6. Per germline, CDR1 MGHRA and CDR2 YSYEKL. The CDR3 loop reads CASKGQGRAEAFF. The CDR3 nucleotides are TGCGCCAGCAAGGGACAGGGAAGGGCTGAAGCTTTCTTT.

This clonotype was picked up a small number of times. This chain's CDR3 is CSARGLEGPQETQYF. In DNA form, the CDR3 reads TGCAGTGCTAGAGGTCTGGAGGGCCCCCAAGAGACCCAGTACTTC. This rearrangement joins TRBV20-1 to TRBJ2-5; perhaps TRBD2 as D (6 bases). From germline, CDR1 is DFQATT and CDR2 SNEGSKA (reference sequence). CDR3 length: 15 residues. V gave up 1 base and J gave up 1 base, with 13 bases separating them.

The chain has TRBV25-1 and TRBJ2-1; perhaps TRBD2 as D (5 bases). CDR1 is MGHDK and CDR2 is SYGVNS in the germline V gene. The CDR3 has 14 amino acids. The CDR3, as DNA: TGTGCTACCCGAGGGTTAGAAGGGTTTCATGAGCAGTTCTTC. Protein sequence: CATRGLEGFHEQFF.

In this sample, this clonotype turned up a few times. This chain links TRBV3-1 with TRBJ2-1; D might be TRBD1 or TRBD2, each matching 5 bases. V lost 1 base to trimming and J lost 4 bases, with 11 bases between them. The CDR3 totals 15 residues. The germline CDR1 and CDR2 sequences are LGHDT and YNNKEL (reference sequence). The CDR3 nucleotides are TGTGCCAGCAGCCAAGGGCAGGGAGAATACAATGAGCAGTTCTTC. It encodes CASSQGQGEYNEQFF.

This chain uses TRBV12-3 or TRBV12-4 with TRBJ2-3, with 8 bases identical to TRBD1. V shed 5 bases and J 0 bases; nucleotides not matched to a gene: 10. The CDR3 spans 17 residues. The CDR3 nucleotides read TGTGCCAGCAGTCATTCCGGGACAGGACTTAGCACAGATACGCAGTATTTT. Translating it yields CASSHSGTGLSTDTQYF.

This chain links TRBV5-1 with TRBJ1-1, with D uncertain. Trimming removed 0 bases from V and 8 bases from J, with 2 bases in between. The CDR3 runs to 10 residues. CDR1 is SGHRS, CDR2 YFSETQ, per germline. The CDR3 region is CASSLGEAFF. CDR3 in DNA: TGCGCCAGCAGCTTGGGAGAAGCTTTCTTT.

This clonotype has just a few counts. The chain recombines TRBV9 with TRBJ2-3, with 9 bases aligning to TRBD1. Germline assignment: CDR1 SGDLS and CDR2 YYNGEE. V shed 4 bases, J shed 3 bases, and the junction held 6 bases outside the gene matches. The CDR3 runs 15 residues. The CDR3 is CASSLGTGWTDTQYF. CDR3 nucleotide sequence: TGTGCCAGCAGCCTCGGGACAGGGTGGACAGATACGCAGTATTTT. The whole variable domain, filled in from reference TRBV9 and TRBJ2-3, reads DSGVTQTPKHLITATGQRVTLRCSPRSGDLSVYWYQQSLDQGLQFLIQYYNGEERAKGNILERFSAQQFPDLHSELNLSSLELGDSALYFCASSLGTGWTDTQYFGPGTRLTVL.

The J gene is TRBJ2-5, the V gene TRBV3-1; 12 bases are shared with TRBD1. From germline, CDR1 is LGHDT and CDR2 YNNKEL (reference sequence). V dropped 3 bases and J dropped 1; count of bases not matched to a gene: 3. CDR3 size: 16 residues. CDR3 bases: TGTGCCAGCAGCCACCCGGGACAGGGGGCCCAAGAGACCCAGTACTTC. It translates to CASSHPGQGAQETQYF.

There are a few counts of this clonotype. The CDR3 nucleotides are TGTGCCACCACTAGCGGGGGCCTCCGGAATGAGCAGTTCTTC. Amino acids: CATTSGGLRNEQFF. The rearrangement links TRBV3-1 to TRBJ2-1, with 11 bases aligning to TRBD2. CDR1 and CDR2 (germline): LGHDT, YNNKEL (reference sequence). The junction had 9 bases not matched to a gene; V was cut back by 10 bases and J by 7 bases. The CDR3 extends over 14 amino acids.

This sequence joins TRBV5-6 and TRBJ2-5; 7 bases agree with TRBD2. CDR3 length: 15 amino acids. Germline CDR1 is SGHDT and CDR2 is YYEEEE. Trimming took 0 bases from V and 5 from J; bases not matched to a gene: 7. The CDR3 region is CASSLAGTTEETQYF. The CDR3 nucleotides read TGTGCCAGCAGCTTGGCCGGGACTACCGAGGAGACCCAGTACTTC.

The V call is TRBV20-1, the J call TRBJ1-2, with 7 bases that match TRBD1. The CDR3 runs to 13 residues. In germline, CDR1 is DFQATT, CDR2 SNEGSKA (reference sequence). V lost 6 bases and J lost 3; bases outside the gene matches: 7. The CDR3 DNA is TGCAGTGCCTCCGGGACAGAGGACTATGGCTACACCTTC. Its protein is CSASGTEDYGYTF.

This clonotype was picked up many times. The genes are TRBV29-1 and TRBJ2-6, with 7 bases aligning to TRBD1. The germline gives CDR1 SQVTM, CDR2 ANQGSEA. The CDR3 extends over 16 amino acids. The junction had 10 bases not matched to a gene; V was cut back by 6 bases and J by 2 bases. The CDR3 here is CSVGDRMVTGANVLTF. DNA of the CDR3: TGCAGCGTCGGGGACAGAATGGTAACTGGGGCCAACGTCCTGACTTTC.

The rearrangement joins TRBV12-5 to TRBJ1-2; D call uncertain. V was shortened by 6 bases and J by 7 bases, with 15 bases between the two germline ends. Germline CDR1 LGHNT, CDR2 FRNRAP. The CDR3 is 13 amino acids. CDR3 in DNA: TGTGCTAGTGGCTCACCTCTTCCGAGTGGCTACACCTTC. Protein product: CASGSPLPSGYTF.

This chain connects TRBV14 to TRBJ1-1, with D perhaps matching TRBD1 (6 bases). This CDR3 is built from 13 residues. With 7 bases removed from V and 6 bases from J, the gap between germline ends came to 15 bases. Germline CDR1 is SGHDN and CDR2 is FVKESK. CDR3 sequence reads: CASNPSGVPEAFF. For the CDR3, the DNA is TGTGCCAGCAATCCTTCAGGGGTTCCTGAAGCTTTCTTT.

The gene calls are TRBV7-2 and TRBJ2-1; 7 bases line up with TRBD2. The CDR3 spans 14 residues. CDR1 is SGHTA and CDR2 is FQGNSA in the germline V gene. V gave up 5 bases and J gave up 3 bases; unmatched junction bases: 4. The CDR3 protein is CASSPRELYNEQFF. The CDR3, as DNA: TGTGCCAGCAGCCCGCGGGAGCTCTACAATGAGCAGTTCTTC.